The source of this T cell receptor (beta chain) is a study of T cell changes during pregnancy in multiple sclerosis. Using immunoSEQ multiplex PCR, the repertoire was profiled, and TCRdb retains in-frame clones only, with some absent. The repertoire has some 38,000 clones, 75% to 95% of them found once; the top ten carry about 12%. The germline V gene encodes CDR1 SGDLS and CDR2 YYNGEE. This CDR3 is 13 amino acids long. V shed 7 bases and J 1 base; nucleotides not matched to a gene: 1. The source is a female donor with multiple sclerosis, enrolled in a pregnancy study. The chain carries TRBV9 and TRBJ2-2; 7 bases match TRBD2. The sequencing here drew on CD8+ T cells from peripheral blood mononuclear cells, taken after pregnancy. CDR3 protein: CASGGENTGELFF. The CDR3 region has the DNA TGTGCCAGCGGGGGGGAGAACACCGGGGAGCTGTTTTTT.